These 7 T cell receptor beta chains share one sample of origin, sequenced in a study of OX40 agonist ivuxolimab in advanced cancers. Assay used: immunoSEQ multiplex PCR; TCRdb lists only in-frame clones, some missing. This sample carries about 80,000 clones, roughly 86% of them seen once, and the ten largest clones take approximately 25%. The sample here was CD4+ or CD8+ T cells sorted from blood, taken in a trial of the OX40 agonist ivuxolimab. All receptors come from an adult with an advanced solid tumor such as melanoma, head and neck, liver or kidney cancer.

V usage is TRBV7-6 and J usage is TRBJ2-5, with TRBD1 as a possible D gene (9 bases). V dropped 4 bases and J dropped 4 bases, with 19 bases sitting between them. This CDR3 is 16 amino acids long. CDR1 and CDR2 from the germline V gene are SGHVS and FNYEAQ. The CDR3 nucleotides are TGTGCCAGCAGCTCGGGGGGGACAGGGCGGGGAGAGACCCAGTACTTC. Amino acid sequence: CASSSGGTGRGETQYF.

CDR3 sequence: CASSSGLAGEQFF. The CDR3 DNA reads as TGTGCCAGTAGTTCAGGACTAGCGGGAGAGCAGTTCTTC. The chain couples TRBV19 to TRBJ2-1, with TRBD2 identical over 12 bases. The CDR3 is 13 amino acids. The germline V gene encodes CDR1 LNHDA and CDR2 SQIVND (reference sequence). With 5 bases clipped from V and 10 bases from J, the junction kept 3 bases outside the gene matches.

This CDR3 reads CAGSPRGQGWNTEAFF. The CDR3 DNA reads as TGTGCCGGCTCCCCCAGGGGGCAGGGGTGGAACACTGAAGCTTTCTTT. The chain joins TRBV6-6 to TRBJ1-1; 8 bases are a match to TRBD1. Germline CDR1 is MNHNY and CDR2 is SVGAGI (reference sequence). The CDR3 length is 16 residues. The V segment lost 11 bases and the J segment 1 base; nucleotides outside the gene matches: 15.

The V and J genes are TRBV15 and TRBJ2-5; 12 nucleotides agree with TRBD2. With V trimmed by 3 bases and J by 4 bases, 6 bases remained unmatched. There are 16 residues in the CDR3. The germline CDR1 and CDR2 sequences are LNHNV and YYDKDF (reference sequence). The CDR3 reads CATSRGPGLAGETQYF. The DNA of the CDR3 is TGTGCCACCAGCAGGGGACCGGGACTAGCGGGAGAGACCCAGTACTTC.

This chain uses TRBV29-1 with TRBJ2-7; tentative D call: TRBD1 (6 bases). Germline CDR1 and CDR2: SQVTM and ANQGSEA. Between the trimmed V and J ends, which lost 6 bases and 4 bases, there was a span of 16 bases. The CDR3 covers 13 residues. The CDR3 DNA reads TGCAGCGTCGACCAGGGGATGGGTTACGAGCAGTACTTC. This translates into CSVDQGMGYEQYF.

V usage is TRBV5-1 and J usage is TRBJ1-1; 8 bases align to TRBD1. Unmatched junction bases numbered 5, after V lost 4 bases and J lost 0 bases. CDR3 length: 15 amino acids. Per the germline V gene, CDR1 is SGHRS and CDR2 is YFSETQ. The CDR3 sequence: CASSKGQGVNTEAFF. The DNA for the CDR3 is TGCGCCAGCAGCAAAGGACAGGGCGTGAACACTGAAGCTTTCTTT. Variable domain in full (rest from reference TRBV5-1 and TRBJ1-1): KAGVTQTPRYLIKTRGQQVTLSCSPISGHRSVSWYQQTPGQGLQFLFEYFSETQRNKGNFPGRFSGRQFSNSRSEMNVSTLELGDSALYLCASSKGQGVNTEAFFGQGTRLTVV.

The chain is built from TRBV5-1 and TRBJ2-7; 8 nucleotides agree with TRBD2. V lost 4 bases to trimming and J lost 2 bases; unmatched junction nucleotides: 11. In germline, CDR1 is SGHRS, CDR2 YFSETQ. This CDR3 has 16 residues. CDR3 protein: CASSHIEAGDTYEQYF. In DNA form, the CDR3 reads TGCGCCAGCAGCCATATTGAAGCGGGGGATACCTACGAGCAGTACTTC.